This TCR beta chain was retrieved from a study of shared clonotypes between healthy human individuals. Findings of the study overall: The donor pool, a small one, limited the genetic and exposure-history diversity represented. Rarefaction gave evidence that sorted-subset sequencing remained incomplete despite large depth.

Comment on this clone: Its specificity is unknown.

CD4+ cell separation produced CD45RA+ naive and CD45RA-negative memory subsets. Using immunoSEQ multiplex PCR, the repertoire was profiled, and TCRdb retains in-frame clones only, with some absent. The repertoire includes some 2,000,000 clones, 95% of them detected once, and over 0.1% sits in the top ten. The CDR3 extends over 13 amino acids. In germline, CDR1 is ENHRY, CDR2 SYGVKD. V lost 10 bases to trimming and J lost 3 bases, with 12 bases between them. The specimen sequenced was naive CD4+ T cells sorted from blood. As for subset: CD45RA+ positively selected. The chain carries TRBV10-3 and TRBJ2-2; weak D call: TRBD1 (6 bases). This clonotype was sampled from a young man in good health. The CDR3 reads CASAGTYTGELFF. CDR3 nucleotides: TGTGCCAGCGCCGGGACATACACCGGGGAGCTGTTTTTT.